The 29 T cell receptor beta chains below come from one sample, sequenced in a study of CD8 T cells in Susac syndrome. cDNA came from about 0.5 to 1 ug RNA primed by random hexamers. TCRdb reprocessed the immunoSEQ multiplex PCR reads via MiXCR and lists one record per CDR3 protein. The table includes about 200,000 distinct CDR3 sequences, around 95% detected once. Source material: CD4+ T cells from PBMCs. The source is a human donor in good health.

V gene TRBV20-1 combines with J gene TRBJ2-3; D remains unclear. In germline, CDR1 is DFQATT, CDR2 SNEGSKA (reference sequence). The germline V and J ends were trimmed by 6 bases and 5 bases, with 12 bases remaining between them. The CDR3 spans 12 residues. Here the CDR3 DNA reads TGCAGTGCAAGGACCCAAGGAGATACGCAGTATTTT. Protein: CSARTQGDTQYF.

This clonotype was observed once. J is TRBJ2-6 and V is TRBV15; either TRBD1 or TRBD2 may fit D (6 bases each). The CDR3 sequence is 17 residues long. V was cut by 11 bases and J by 0 bases, with 20 bases left in between. Germline V gene lookup returns CDR1 LNHNV and CDR2 YYDKDF (reference sequence). CDR3 DNA: TGTGCCGTTACACAGGGCTCGGGACTCTCTGGGGCCAACGTCCTGACTTTC. This codes for CAVTQGSGLSGANVLTF.

A few counts support this clonotype. This chain connects TRBV6-5 to TRBJ1-5; D gene unclear. The germline gives CDR1 MNHEY, CDR2 SVGAGI. Trimming stripped 5 bases from V and 1 base from J, with 3 bases between. The CDR3 loop spans 12 amino acids. Here the CDR3 reads CASSASNQPQHF. CDR3 coding DNA: TGTGCCAGCAGTGCGAGCAATCAGCCCCAGCATTTT.

The chain recombines TRBV7-9 with TRBJ2-7; the match to TRBD1 covers 8 bases. Germline trimming cut 5 bases from V and 5 bases from J; bases unmatched to any gene: 11. The germline V gene encodes CDR1 SEHNR and CDR2 FQNEAQ (reference sequence). The CDR3 has 15 amino acids. DNA for the CDR3: TGTGCCAGCAGCCGCCGAGGACAGGGCGTGGACGAGCAGTACTTC. Its protein product is CASSRRGQGVDEQYF. Based on the CDR3 plus reference TRBV7-9 and TRBJ2-7, the full variable domain is DTGVSQNPRHKITKRGQNVTFRCDPISEHNRLYWYRQTLGQGPEFLTYFQNEAQLEKSRLLSDRFSAERPKGSFSTLEIQRTEQGDSAMYLCASSRRGQGVDEQYFGPGTRLTVT.

This clonotype was counted a single time. V usage is TRBV5-6 and J usage is TRBJ2-3; D ambiguous. Per the germline V gene, CDR1 is SGHDT and CDR2 is YYEEEE. Trimming shortened V by 1 base and J by 4 bases, and 7 bases separated the two germline ends. This CDR3 comprises 13 residues. CDR3 coding DNA: TGTGCCAGCAGCTTGCCCTCCTCAGATACGCAGTATTTT. This encodes CASSLPSSDTQYF.

The chain links TRBV19 to TRBJ1-6; 9 positions match TRBD1. The CDR3 sequence is 13 residues long. V gave up 6 bases and J gave up 10 bases; unmatched junction bases: 4. Germline values: CDR1 LNHDA, CDR2 SQIVND (reference sequence). The CDR3 DNA reads as TGTGCCAGTAGCCGGGACAGGGAATCACCCCTCCACTTT. Its translation is CASSRDRESPLHF.

The table lists this clonotype with a count of one. The chain has TRBV29-1 and TRBJ1-4; no clear D gene. This CDR3 spans 11 amino acids. V gave up 6 bases and J gave up 8 bases, with 10 bases separating them. The V gene's germline CDR1 is SQVTM and CDR2 ANQGSEA. This CDR3 is CSVFSDEKLFF. The CDR3 DNA sequence: TGCAGCGTCTTCTCCGACGAAAAACTGTTTTTT.

V gene TRBV7-2 combines with J gene TRBJ2-1, with 7 bases lining up with TRBD2. Germline values: CDR1 SGHTA, CDR2 FQGNSA. V dropped 8 bases and J dropped 8; count of bases not matched to a gene: 12. The CDR3 is 14 amino acids. DNA for the CDR3: TGTGCCAGCGTAGTTCGAGGGGAGGGGTATGAGCAGTTCTTC. This gives the protein CASVVRGEGYEQFF.

The CDR3 loop is CASSEQGDEQFF. The CDR3 DNA sequence: TGTGCCAGTAGCGAACAGGGCGATGAGCAGTTCTTC. The chain is built from TRBV19 and TRBJ2-1; a possible D gene is TRBD1 (6 bases). Looked up from germline, CDR1 is LNHDA and CDR2 is SQIVND (reference sequence). Trimming left V 6 bases short and J 8 bases short, with 11 bases between. The length of the CDR3 is 12 residues.

CDR3 DNA: TGTGCCTGGAGTGTTCGGACTAGCGGAGCCTACAATGAGCAGTTCTTC. As protein: CAWSVRTSGAYNEQFF. The gene calls are TRBV30 and TRBJ2-1; 10 positions agree with TRBD2. Germline lookup yields CDR1 GTSNPN and CDR2 SVGIG (reference sequence). J lost 2 bases, V lost 0 bases, and 4 bases had no gene match. The CDR3 extends over 16 amino acids.

This rearrangement joins TRBV15 to TRBJ2-1; D call uncertain. V was cut by 2 bases and J by 5 bases, with 4 bases left in between. Germline V gives CDR1 LNHNV, CDR2 YYDKDF (reference sequence). The CDR3 has 12 residues. CDR3 coding DNA: TGTGCCACCAGCAGATTTAACAATGAGCAGTTCTTC. This sequence encodes CATSRFNNEQFF.

This chain links TRBV3-1 with TRBJ2-3, with 11 bases identical to TRBD2. The germline V gene encodes CDR1 LGHDT and CDR2 YNNKEL (reference sequence). The CDR3 contains 15 residues. V lost 1 base to trimming and J lost 3 bases; unmatched junction nucleotides: 0. The CDR3 DNA sequence: TGTGCCAGCAGCCAAGGACTAGCGGGGACAGATACGCAGTATTTT. Its translation: CASSQGLAGTDTQYF.

Here the CDR3 reads CASSAQGSGNQPQHF. The DNA for the CDR3 is TGTGCCAGCAGCGCACAGGGTTCAGGCAATCAGCCCCAGCATTTT. This chain joins TRBV9 and TRBJ1-5, with a tentative D call TRBD1 (6 bases). The germline V and J ends were trimmed by 3 bases and 2 bases, with 12 bases remaining between them. The CDR3 consists of 15 residues. From germline, CDR1 is SGDLS and CDR2 YYNGEE.

J is TRBJ1-3 and V is TRBV5-4; D is uncertain. Trimming left V 2 bases short and J 7 bases short, with 13 bases between. This CDR3 is built from 14 residues. Germline assignment: CDR1 SGHNT and CDR2 YYREEE (reference sequence). DNA for the CDR3: TGTGCCAGCAGCTTTGGTCTTTTCGGGAACACCATATATTTT. Translation: CASSFGLFGNTIYF.

This chain uses TRBV24-1 with TRBJ2-3; 11 bases are a match to TRBD2. J was trimmed by 6 bases and V by 2 bases; bases with no gene match: 9. Germline V gene sequence: CDR1 KGHDR, CDR2 SFDVKD. This CDR3 contains 17 residues. CDR3 sequence: CATSDWTSGSHLDTQYF. The CDR3 DNA reads TGTGCCACCAGTGATTGGACTAGCGGGTCCCATCTCGATACGCAGTATTTT.

The chain recombines TRBV23-1 with TRBJ1-2; D ambiguous. TRBV23-1 is sorted into the ORF group, with uncertain function. Trimming shortened V by 7 bases and J by 8 bases, and 14 bases separated the two germline ends. The CDR3 consists of 12 residues. CDR3 bases: TGCGCCAGCAATAATACACGCCGAGGCTACACCTTC. Translation: CASNNTRRGYTF.

The gene calls are TRBV30 and TRBJ2-2, with 7 bases matching TRBD1. Trimming removed 4 bases from V and 1 base from J; junction bases left unmatched: 6. In germline, CDR1 is GTSNPN, CDR2 SVGIG (reference sequence). The CDR3 length is 15 residues. The DNA for the CDR3 is TGTGCCTGGACCCAGGGGGAGCTGAACACCGGGGAGCTGTTTTTT. Residues: CAWTQGELNTGELFF.

The chain employs TRBV5-4 and TRBJ2-1; possibly TRBD2 for D (6 bases). V shed 1 base and J shed 14 bases, with 10 bases lying between them. CDR3 length: 11 residues. The germline CDR1 and CDR2 sequences are SGHNT and YYREEE (reference sequence). The CDR3: CASSLWGEEFF. The CDR3 DNA sequence: TGTGCCAGCAGCTTGTGGGGGGAAGAGTTCTTC.

The chain couples TRBV7-8 to TRBJ2-1, with 11 bases identical to TRBD2. J was trimmed by 8 bases and V by 1 base; bases with no gene match: 16. The V gene's germline CDR1 is SGHVS and CDR2 FQNEAQ. This CDR3 is 19 amino acids long. The CDR3 loop reads CASSLEFSGTSGGVDEQFF. CDR3 DNA sequence: TGTGCCAGCAGCTTAGAATTTTCAGGGACTAGCGGAGGGGTGGATGAGCAGTTCTTC.

The rearrangement uses TRBV7-2 and TRBJ2-7; D is undetermined. The germline V and J ends were trimmed by 5 bases and 0 bases, with 5 bases remaining between them. This CDR3 has 12 residues. The germline CDR1 and CDR2 sequences are SGHTA and FQGNSA. The CDR3 reads CASSIFSYEQYF. The CDR3 DNA reads as TGTGCCAGCAGCATATTCTCCTACGAGCAGTACTTC. Full variable domain (remainder filled in from reference TRBV7-2 and TRBJ2-7): GAGVSQSPSNKVTEKGKDVELRCDPISGHTALYWYRQSLGQGLEFLIYFQGNSAPDKSGLPSDRFSAERTGGSVSTLTIQRTQQEDSAVYLCASSIFSYEQYFGPGTRLTVT.

This chain joins TRBV5-4 and TRBJ2-1; D not resolved. The germline V and J ends were trimmed by 9 bases and 4 bases, with 14 bases remaining between them. The CDR3 has 13 amino acids. Germline V gene lookup returns CDR1 SGHNT and CDR2 YYREEE (reference sequence). In DNA, the CDR3 is TGTGCCATCACGGCTGTGCTTTACAATGAGCAGTTCTTC. Translated, it gives CAITAVLYNEQFF.

The J gene is TRBJ2-7, the V gene TRBV10-2, with 7 bases matching TRBD1. CDR3 length: 15 residues. With 5 bases clipped from V and 0 bases from J, the junction kept 7 bases outside the gene matches. The germline gives CDR1 WSHSY, CDR2 SAAADI. The CDR3 sequence is CASSSDRFGSYEQYF. CDR3 DNA: TGCGCCAGCAGTTCGGACAGGTTCGGCTCCTACGAGCAGTACTTC.

The CDR3 DNA is TGTGCCAGCAGCGTAGGGGCAGGTTATAATTCACCCCTCCACTTT. It codes for CASSVGAGYNSPLHF. This chain joins TRBV9 and TRBJ1-6; D is uncertain. The CDR3 runs 15 residues. Per the germline V gene, CDR1 is SGDLS and CDR2 is YYNGEE. Trimming removed 0 bases from V and 4 bases from J, with 8 bases in between. The complete variable domain, with remaining parts taken from reference TRBV9 and TRBJ1-6, reads DSGVTQTPKHLITATGQRVTLRCSPRSGDLSVYWYQQSLDQGLQFLIQYYNGEERAKGNILERFSAQQFPDLHSELNLSSLELGDSALYFCASSVGAGYNSPLHFGNGTRLTVT.

V gene TRBV24-1 combines with J gene TRBJ2-3; TRBD1 matches at 8 bases. This CDR3 region has 16 residues. V was pared by 4 bases and J by 6 bases, with 11 bases of the junction left unmatched. The V gene's germline CDR1 is KGHDR and CDR2 SFDVKD. CDR3 loop: CATSDRTGTRRDTQYF. For the CDR3, the DNA is TGTGCCACCAGTGACCGGACAGGGACTCGACGCGATACGCAGTATTTT.

The rearrangement joins TRBV21-1 to TRBJ2-6. TRBV21-1 is a known pseudogene. The CDR3 contains 16 residues. The CDR3 coding sequence is TGTGCCAGCAGCAAAGGGCACCACTCTGGGGCCAACGTCCTGACTTTC. Translated: CASSKGHHSGANVLTF.

This clonotype has only one observation. CDR3 residues: CASSRQGTTPKGSQYF. The CDR3 DNA is TGTGCCAGCAGTCGACAGGGGACTACACCTAAGGGATCGCAGTATTTT. The chain couples TRBV27 to TRBJ2-3; tentative D call: TRBD1 (8 bases). CDR1 MNHEY and CDR2 SMNVEV come from the germline V gene (reference sequence). Trimming pared 5 bases from V and 10 bases from J, leaving 25 bases between. This CDR3 region has 16 residues.

The rearrangement joins TRBV29-1 to TRBJ1-5; unclear D gene. The CDR3 runs 13 residues. Trimming left V 5 bases short and J 1 base short, with 9 bases between. Germline V gene sequence: CDR1 SQVTM, CDR2 ANQGSEA. The CDR3 DNA reads TGCAGCGTTCTTTTTCCAAGCAATCAGCCCCAGCATTTT. Residues: CSVLFPSNQPQHF.

The rearrangement uses TRBV4-1 and TRBJ2-3, with D tentatively TRBD2 (6 bases). The CDR3 totals 16 residues. The germline V gene encodes CDR1 MGHRA and CDR2 YSYEKL. Trimming removed 1 base at V and 2 bases at J, with 13 bases between. CDR3 in amino acids: CASSQGRDSYTDTQYF. CDR3 sequence (DNA): TGCGCCAGCAGCCAAGGTCGGGACTCCTACACAGATACGCAGTATTTT.

The gene calls are TRBV5-1 and TRBJ1-4; 7 bases are shared with TRBD1. Germline CDR1 SGHRS, CDR2 YFSETQ. Trimming took 1 base from V and 6 from J; bases not matched to a gene: 3. CDR3 length equals 14 residues. The CDR3 nucleotides read TGCGCCAGCAGCTTGCAAGGGGGCGATGAAAAACTGTTTTTT. This codes for CASSLQGGDEKLFF.